This T cell receptor (beta chain) was observed in a study of PD-L1 blockade in urothelial cancer. Study background: Samples of blood were analyzed 3 weeks (second dose) and 6 weeks after treatment start. Blood yielded a median of 141,255 T cells per sample.

Only in-frame clones appear in the TCRdb table, and some are missing; sequencing was by immunoSEQ multiplex PCR. The sample holds roughly 90,000 clones, around nine tenths seen once. Material: PBMCs, obtained around atezolizumab (anti-PD-L1) treatment. This sequence was found in a man in his 60s with urothelial cancer.

The CDR3 protein is CASSLGRGPYNEQFF. The DNA for the CDR3 is TGTGCCAGCAGCTTGGGGCGGGGTCCCTACAATGAGCAGTTCTTC. This rearrangement joins TRBV11-3 to TRBJ2-1, with D perhaps matching TRBD2 (6 bases). With 3 bases removed from V and 2 bases from J, the gap between germline ends came to 11 bases. The CDR3 sequence is 15 residues long. Germline V gene lookup returns CDR1 SGHNT and CDR2 YENEEA.